This TCR beta chain was identified in a study of blood T cell repertoires in COVID-19. Turning to this clone: One junction end does not reproduce the germline sequence, and a read error may be involved.

The repertoire was sequenced with immunoSEQ multiplex PCR; TCRdb's copy has only in-frame clones and lacks some. The repertoire has a few hundred thousand clones, 86% of them found once; the top ten carry 3% to 4%. This CDR3 contains 14 residues. The germline V gene has CDR1 SQVTM and CDR2 ANQGSEA. Sequencing was performed on PBMCs or T cells enriched from blood (not recorded which). This sequence joins TRBV29-1 and TRBJ2-2; D perhaps matches TRBD2 (5 bases). The source is a woman in her forties with acute COVID-19. The CDR3 coding sequence is TGCAGCGTTCAAGAGGGAGTATCAACCGGGGAGCTGTTTTTT. Encoded protein: CSVQEGVSTGELFF.